A single sample gave rise to the 21 T cell receptor beta chains below, sequenced in a study of a mutant IDH1 vaccine in newly diagnosed glioma. These receptors have no known antigen. Time point in this sample: week 35, safety follow-up. Each dose delivered 300 ug of mutant IDH1 20-mer peptide subcutaneously with imiquimod. Sequencing used immunoSEQ multiplex PCR; TCRdb keeps in-frame clones, though not all of them. The repertoire holds about 54,000 clones, with 84% as singletons. This specimen consisted of PBMCs, obtained from a glioma patient whose treatment included an IDH1 peptide vaccine. The receptors originated from a young woman with glioma.

The chain has TRBV19 and TRBJ2-6, with TRBD1 matching over 7 bases. The germline CDR1 and CDR2 sequences are LNHDA and SQIVND (reference sequence). The CDR3 consists of 15 residues. After removal of 5 bases from V and 4 bases from J, the junction contained 5 bases not matched to a gene. Written as DNA, the CDR3 is TGTGCCAGTAGTGAGACAGGGCCCGGGGCCAACGTCCTGACTTTC. It translates to CASSETGPGANVLTF.

The chain is built from TRBV6-5 and TRBJ2-5; TRBD1 agrees at 7 bases. Per the germline V gene, CDR1 is MNHEY and CDR2 is SVGAGI. Trimming removed 5 bases from V and 5 bases from J; junction bases left unmatched: 8. The CDR3 runs to 14 residues. The CDR3 DNA sequence: TGTGCCAGCAGTCCAAGGGACAGCGATGAGACCCAGTACTTC. Protein: CASSPRDSDETQYF.

The chain links TRBV14 to TRBJ2-1; D not certain. The V end lost 4 bases, the J end lost 4 bases, and 8 bases lay between the germline ends. Germline loops: CDR1 SGHDN, CDR2 FVKESK. The CDR3 is 13 amino acids. The CDR3 is CASSRPEYNEQFF. Written as DNA, the CDR3 is TGTGCCAGCAGCCGGCCAGAGTACAATGAGCAGTTCTTC.

The chain carries TRBV19 and TRBJ2-5; possibly TRBD1 or TRBD2 for D (6 bases each). The V gene lost 3 bases and the J gene lost 5 bases, with 19 bases spanning the gap. Germline CDR1 LNHDA, CDR2 SQIVND (reference sequence). The CDR3 has 16 residues. The CDR3 nucleotides read TGTGCCAGTAGTATCCAGACAGGAGGGTCGGGGGAGACCCAGTACTTC. Protein product: CASSIQTGGSGETQYF.

V is TRBV6-5 and J is TRBJ2-4; possibly TRBD1 for D (6 bases). In germline, CDR1 is MNHEY, CDR2 SVGAGI. Trimming took off 2 bases at V and 7 bases at J, with 18 bases between the two ends. The CDR3 is 16 amino acids. The CDR3 nucleotides are TGTGCCAGCAGTTACCTCCCGGACAGCGCCTTCAACATTCAGTACTTC. This translates into CASSYLPDSAFNIQYF.

The genes are TRBV5-5 and TRBJ2-2; D uncertain. The V gene's germline CDR1 is SGHKS and CDR2 YYEKEE (reference sequence). Between the trimmed V and J ends, which lost 3 bases and 1 base, there was a span of 10 bases. The CDR3 runs 15 residues. For the CDR3, the DNA is TGTGCCAGCAGCTCCGTGGGCCGGAACACCGGGGAGCTGTTTTTT. Its protein is CASSSVGRNTGELFF.

The V and J genes are TRBV29-1 and TRBJ2-5, with TRBD2 matching 9 bases. CDR1 and CDR2 from the germline V gene are SQVTM and ANQGSEA. The CDR3 spans 14 residues. The V and J ends lost 4 bases and 1 base, in that order; junction bases with no gene match: 4. The CDR3 loop is CSVGGSGSQETQYF. The CDR3 DNA reads TGCAGCGTTGGGGGTAGCGGGAGCCAAGAGACCCAGTACTTC.

The chain's CDR3 is CASRDSGAYYTF. The CDR3 DNA reads as TGTGCCAGCAGAGACTCGGGGGCCTACTACACCTTC. This sequence joins TRBV9 and TRBJ1-2; D is possibly TRBD1 (6 bases). This CDR3 contains 12 residues. CDR1 SGDLS and CDR2 YYNGEE come from the germline V gene. Trimming left V 5 bases short and J 10 bases short, with 15 bases between. Full variable domain (remainder filled in from reference TRBV9 and TRBJ1-2): DSGVTQTPKHLITATGQRVTLRCSPRSGDLSVYWYQQSLDQGLQFLIQYYNGEERAKGNILERFSAQQFPDLHSELNLSSLELGDSALYFCASRDSGAYYTFGSGTRLTVV.

The chain joins TRBV15 to TRBJ1-6; TRBD1 matches at 7 bases. Germline lookup yields CDR1 LNHNV and CDR2 YYDKDF (reference sequence). After removal of 4 bases from V and 7 bases from J, the junction contained 7 bases not matched to a gene. The CDR3 is 15 amino acids. CDR3: CATSTRGQSNSPLHF. CDR3 DNA: TGTGCCACCAGCACGAGGGGACAGTCCAATTCACCCCTCCACTTT. The complete variable domain, with remaining parts taken from reference TRBV15 and TRBJ1-6, reads DAMVIQNPRYQVTQFGKPVTLSCSQTLNHNVMYWYQQKSSQAPKLLFHYYDKDFNNEADTPDNFQSRRPNTSFCFLDIRSPGLGDTAMYLCATSTRGQSNSPLHFGNGTRLTVT.

This clone has just a few counts. The chain joins TRBV19 to TRBJ2-2; D uncertain. V shed 1 base and J shed 6 bases, with 12 bases lying between them. CDR3 size: 15 residues. Germline-derived CDR1 and CDR2 are LNHDA and SQIVND (reference sequence). CDR3 DNA sequence: TGTGCCAGTAGTATAGTAGGCGTCGGTGCCGGGGAGCTGTTTTTT. Amino acids: CASSIVGVGAGELFF.

The chain recombines TRBV29-1 with TRBJ2-5; 12 bases map to TRBD2. V shed 8 bases and J 5 bases; nucleotides not matched to a gene: 15. The CDR3 has 16 residues. Germline loops: CDR1 SQVTM, CDR2 ANQGSEA. The CDR3 DNA reads TGCAGCCTTTCACTAGCGGGAGGCCTCAGGGGGGAGACCCAGTACTTC. The encoded protein is CSLSLAGGLRGETQYF. The full variable domain, completed using reference TRBV29-1 and TRBJ2-5, is SAVISQKPSRDICQRGTSLTIQCQVDSQVTMMFWYRQQPGQSLTLIATANQGSEATYESGFVIDKFPISRPNLTFSTLTVSNMSPEDSSIYLCSLSLAGGLRGETQYFGPGTRLLVL.

This chain joins TRBV18 and TRBJ1-1; 8 positions match TRBD1. In germline, CDR1 is KGHSH, CDR2 LQKENI. V dropped 3 bases and J dropped 1; count of bases not matched to a gene: 1. The CDR3 is 14 amino acids. Here the CDR3 DNA reads TGTGCCAGCTCACCCGGACAGGGGAACACTGAAGCTTTCTTT. Encoded protein: CASSPGQGNTEAFF.

The chain uses TRBV5-4 and TRBJ2-2; the match to TRBD1 covers 10 bases. Germline lookup yields CDR1 SGHNT and CDR2 YYREEE (reference sequence). V trimming: 5 bases; J trimming: 6 bases; junction bases outside the gene matches: 4. The CDR3 is 14 amino acids. The CDR3, as DNA: TGTGCCAGCAGGAGGACAGGGGGTCCCGGGGAGCTGTTTTTT. This sequence encodes CASRRTGGPGELFF.

This chain links TRBV25-1 with TRBJ2-7, with unresolved D. Trimming stripped 3 bases from V and 7 bases from J, with 7 bases between. Germline assignment: CDR1 MGHDK and CDR2 SYGVNS. This CDR3 spans 11 amino acids. The chain's CDR3 is CASSDLWEQYF. CDR3 bases: TGTGCCAGCAGTGATCTGTGGGAGCAGTACTTC.

The chain carries TRBV5-1 and TRBJ2-3; weak D call: TRBD1 (5 bases). V shed 4 bases and J shed 4 bases, with 13 bases lying between them. Germline lookup yields CDR1 SGHRS and CDR2 YFSETQ. There are 14 residues in the CDR3. The chain's CDR3 is CASSLQVGADTQYF. The CDR3 nucleotides read TGCGCCAGCAGCCTACAGGTTGGGGCAGATACGCAGTATTTT.

The rearrangement joins TRBV5-6 to TRBJ1-2; D is perhaps TRBD1 (5 bases). Per the germline V gene, CDR1 is SGHDT and CDR2 is YYEEEE. The ends were cut back, 5 bases at V and 0 bases at J, with 17 bases in the middle. This CDR3 contains 16 residues. The CDR3 here is CASRRDLGLSNYGYTF. The CDR3 region has the DNA TGTGCCAGCAGACGAGATTTGGGACTTTCTAACTATGGCTACACCTTC.

The V and J genes are TRBV7-9 and TRBJ2-1; D possibly corresponds to TRBD2 (5 bases). The CDR3 runs to 17 residues. V was cut by 6 bases and J by 3 bases, with 21 bases left in between. In germline, CDR1 is SEHNR, CDR2 FQNEAQ (reference sequence). CDR3: CASSPMKADLYYNEQFF. As DNA, the CDR3 is TGTGCCAGCAGTCCTATGAAGGCGGACTTATACTACAATGAGCAGTTCTTC.

This clone occurred a few times. V gene TRBV19 combines with J gene TRBJ1-2; TRBD1 might be the D (5 bases). CDR1 and CDR2 from the germline V gene are LNHDA and SQIVND (reference sequence). This CDR3 has 12 residues. Trimming removed 7 bases from V and 4 bases from J, with 10 bases in between. Here the CDR3 reads CASTRGPYGYTF. CDR3 bases: TGTGCCAGTACCCGGGGACCCTATGGCTACACCTTC. The full variable domain, with the rest looked up from reference TRBV19 and TRBJ1-2, is DGGITQSPKYLFRKEGQNVTLSCEQNLNHDAMYWYRQDPGQGLRLIYYSQIVNDFQKGDIAEGYSVSREKKESFPLTVTSAQKNPTAFYLCASTRGPYGYTFGSGTRLTVV.

V gene TRBV20-1 combines with J gene TRBJ2-3; D remains ambiguous. CDR3 length: 10 residues. Trimming cost V 6 bases and J 1 base, with 2 bases left between them. Germline V CDR1 and CDR2: DFQATT, SNEGSKA (reference sequence). The CDR3 DNA sequence: TGCAGTGCCCGCACAGATACGCAGTATTTT. Residues: CSARTDTQYF.

The chain couples TRBV30 to TRBJ2-3; a possible D gene is TRBD2 (5 bases). The CDR3 has 11 amino acids. Germline CDR1 and CDR2: GTSNPN and SVGIG (reference sequence). The CDR3 DNA reads as TGTCAGGCGGAGGCCGCAGATACGCAGTATTTT. Encoded protein: CQAEAADTQYF.

This chain joins TRBV9 and TRBJ1-2; D gene unclear. Trimming took 0 bases from V and 7 from J, leaving 7 bases between them. Germline assignment: CDR1 SGDLS and CDR2 YYNGEE. The CDR3 is made up of 12 amino acids. The CDR3 nucleotides read TGTGCCAGCAGCGTAGCTTCGTCTGGCTACACCTTC. It codes for CASSVASSGYTF.